A single sample gave rise to the 21 T cell receptor beta chains below, sequenced in a study of regulatory T cells in long-lasting Graves disease. CDR3 regions were amplified by Arm-PCR using iRepertoire HTBI primers to build TCR beta libraries. TCRdb analysed the multiplex PCR reads with MiXCR anew, one entry per CDR3 protein. The profile shows nearly 350,000 distinct CDR3 sequences, around 20% of them singletons. Time point meaning: persistent/refractory GD, antithyroid drugs over 5 years with positive TRAb. RNA isolated from PBMCs was used to make the TCR library. The source material was peripheral blood mononuclear cells (PBMCs), sampled when the disease was refractory, from a patient treated with antithyroid drugs. The source of these receptors is a female donor with Graves disease.

This clonotype has only a few counts. This chain uses TRBV28 with TRBJ2-7, with 10 bases aligning to TRBD2. V gave up 6 bases and J gave up 3 bases; unmatched junction bases: 14. This CDR3 is 17 amino acids long. Germline CDR1 reads MDHEN; CDR2 reads SYDVKM. CDR3 sequence reads: CASRILEGTSGNYEQYF. In DNA form, the CDR3 reads TGTGCCAGCAGAATTCTAGAAGGCACTAGCGGGAACTACGAGCAGTACTTC. Combining the CDR3 with reference TRBV28 and TRBJ2-7 gives the whole variable domain DVKVTQSSRYLVKRTGEKVFLECVQDMDHENMFWYRQDPGLGLRLIYFSYDVKMKEKGDIPEGYSVSREKKERFSLILESASTNQTSMYLCASRILEGTSGNYEQYFGPGTRLTVT.

This clonotype was observed a handful of times. The chain joins TRBV20-1 to TRBJ2-5; tentative D call: TRBD2 (5 bases). The CDR3 totals 14 residues. Germline-derived CDR1 and CDR2 are DFQATT and SNEGSKA (reference sequence). V was cut by 6 bases and J by 5 bases, with 19 bases left in between. CDR3 amino acids: CSAKRGLGDETQYF. CDR3 in DNA: TGCAGTGCAAAGAGAGGGCTCGGGGATGAGACCCAGTACTTC.

This clonotype was seen ten or more times. The chain recombines TRBV5-1 with TRBJ2-2, with D tentatively TRBD1 (6 bases). The CDR3 runs 15 residues. Germline CDR1 SGHRS, CDR2 YFSETQ. V was shortened by 2 bases and J by 1 base, with 9 bases between the two germline ends. The CDR3 DNA sequence: TGCGCCAGCAGCTTTCTAGGGGGGAACACCGGGGAGCTGTTTTTT. Protein sequence: CASSFLGGNTGELFF.

The V gene is TRBV19, the J gene TRBJ1-5; D gene uncertain. The CDR3 loop spans 14 amino acids. Germline-derived CDR1 and CDR2 are LNHDA and SQIVND (reference sequence). The germline V and J ends were trimmed by 0 bases and 6 bases, with 9 bases remaining between them. The CDR3 here is CASSIEGSRQPQHF. The CDR3 DNA reads as TGTGCCAGTAGTATAGAAGGCAGCCGTCAGCCCCAGCATTTT.

Comments on this clonotype: With a much larger clone just one base away, this may be a read error. The final CDR3 position lacks the conserved phenylalanine or tryptophan, pointing to a likely read error. V and J are TRBV11-2 and TRBJ2-7; 7 nucleotides line up with TRBD1. V trimming: 1 base; J trimming: 2 bases; junction bases outside the gene matches: 5. CDR1 and CDR2 from the germline V gene are SGHAT and FQNNGV. The CDR3 runs to 15 residues. The CDR3 protein is CASSLGGTAAYEQYL. The DNA of the CDR3 is TGTGCCAGCAGCTTAGGTGGGACAGCTGCCTACGAGCAGTACCTC.

This clonotype was seen a few times. The V gene is TRBV6-4, the J gene TRBJ1-2; TRBD1 aligns across 7 bases. The CDR3 has 14 residues. Per the germline V gene, CDR1 is MRHNA and CDR2 is SNTAGT. After removal of 10 bases from V and 0 bases from J, the junction contained 8 bases not matched to a gene. The CDR3, as DNA: TGTGCCATCACCCGACAGGGCTCTAACTATGGCTACACCTTC. This gives the protein CAITRQGSNYGYTF.

This chain links TRBV12-3 or TRBV12-4 with TRBJ2-3; the D gene is possibly TRBD1 (5 bases). CDR3 size: 12 residues. Trimming cost V 6 bases and J 7 bases, with 11 bases left between them. DNA of the CDR3: TGTGCCAGCAGCTCTAGGGGTTATACGCAGTATTTT. It specifies CASSSRGYTQYF.

The sample holds many counts of this clonotype. The V and J genes are TRBV28 and TRBJ2-7, with D unresolved. The CDR3 totals 12 residues. Trimming removed 6 bases from V and 3 bases from J, with 9 bases in between. The germline V gene has CDR1 MDHEN and CDR2 SYDVKM. The chain's CDR3 is CASSLSDYEQYF. CDR3 nucleotide sequence: TGTGCCAGCAGCTTGTCAGACTACGAGCAGTACTTC.

This clonotype was counted many times. The chain joins TRBV27 to TRBJ2-7, with D maybe TRBD1 (5 bases). Germline V gene sequence: CDR1 MNHEY, CDR2 SMNVEV (reference sequence). The V and J ends lost 2 bases and 1 base respectively, with 9 bases between them. The CDR3 loop spans 14 amino acids. Written as DNA, the CDR3 is TGTGCCAGCAGTTTAGGCAGGGAATCCTACGAGCAGTACTTC. It is translated as CASSLGRESYEQYF.

At least ten counts were recorded for this clonotype. The chain recombines TRBV18 with TRBJ2-5; 11 bases align to TRBD2. CDR3 size: 14 residues. CDR1 is KGHSH, CDR2 LQKENI, per germline. V shed 3 bases and J 5 bases; nucleotides not matched to a gene: 2. This CDR3 reads CASSPTSGAETQYF. As DNA, the CDR3 is TGTGCCAGCTCACCGACTAGCGGGGCGGAGACCCAGTACTTC. The whole variable domain, filled in from reference TRBV18 and TRBJ2-5, reads NAGVMQNPRHLVRRRGQEARLRCSPMKGHSHVYWYRQLPEEGLKFMVYLQKENIIDESGMPKERFSAEFPKEGPSILRIQQVVRGDSAAYFCASSPTSGAETQYFGPGTRLLVL.

The chain couples TRBV20-1 to TRBJ2-4; 7 nucleotides align to TRBD2. After removal of 6 bases from V and 4 bases from J, the junction contained 9 bases not matched to a gene. Germline V gene lookup returns CDR1 DFQATT and CDR2 SNEGSKA (reference sequence). The CDR3 is 14 amino acids. CDR3 residues: CSAQREGKKNIQYF. For the CDR3, the DNA is TGCAGTGCGCAGAGGGAGGGGAAGAAAAACATTCAGTACTTC.

This clonotype appeared many times. This sequence joins TRBV5-1 and TRBJ2-7; a weak D match, TRBD2 (5 bases). CDR1 SGHRS and CDR2 YFSETQ come from the germline V gene. This CDR3 contains 14 residues. V lost 2 bases and J 6 bases, leaving 15 bases between the germline ends. This CDR3 is CASSFQTTALEQYF. In DNA, the CDR3 is TGCGCCAGCAGCTTTCAGACTACAGCACTCGAGCAGTACTTC. Full variable domain (rest looked up from reference TRBV5-1 and TRBJ2-7): KAGVTQTPRYLIKTRGQQVTLSCSPISGHRSVSWYQQTPGQGLQFLFEYFSETQRNKGNFPGRFSGRQFSNSRSEMNVSTLELGDSALYLCASSFQTTALEQYFGPGTRLTVT.

Concerning this clonotype: A much larger clone differs by one base, so this may be a read error. The rearrangement joins TRBV5-1 to TRBJ1-2; possibly TRBD1 for D (5 bases). Between the trimmed V and J ends, which lost 4 bases and 4 bases, there was a span of 17 bases. Germline values: CDR1 SGHRS, CDR2 YFSETQ. CDR3 length: 15 residues. The CDR3 bases are TGCGCCAGCAGCGATCGAGGACGGGGGATCTATGGCTACACCTTC. Translating gives CASSDRGRGIYGYTF.

The gene calls are TRBV24-1 and TRBJ1-5, with a weak D call TRBD1 (6 bases). The CDR3 totals 13 residues. Looked up from germline, CDR1 is KGHDR and CDR2 is SFDVKD. Trimming cost V 10 bases and J 6 bases, with 15 bases left between them. The CDR3 protein is CATQGKVTQPQHF. The DNA for the CDR3 is TGTGCCACGCAGGGGAAAGTTACTCAGCCCCAGCATTTT.

This clonotype has a count of ten or more. V is TRBV20-1 and J is TRBJ2-7; 9 nucleotides agree with TRBD2. The ends lost 5 bases at V and 2 bases at J; junction bases unmatched: 4. Germline V gene lookup returns CDR1 DFQATT and CDR2 SNEGSKA (reference sequence). The CDR3 spans 13 residues. CDR3 bases: TGCAGTGCTTTAGCGGGAGACGCCTACGAGCAGTACTTC. This encodes CSALAGDAYEQYF.

This clonotype was found many times. This chain uses TRBV12-3 or TRBV12-4 with TRBJ2-5; unclear D gene. The CDR3 runs to 13 residues. Trimming took 1 base from V and 9 from J, leaving 12 bases between them. The CDR3 DNA is TGTGCCAGCAGTTTAGGCCCCCTTGGGGCCCAGTACTTC. Translated, it gives CASSLGPLGAQYF.

This clonotype has at least ten counts. This chain connects TRBV12-3 or TRBV12-4 to TRBJ2-6, with unresolved D. CDR3 length equals 16 residues. V lost 7 bases, J lost 0 bases, and 13 bases lay in between. The CDR3 region has the DNA TGTGCCAGCAACTCTGGGCGGACCTCTGGGGCCAACGTCCTGACTTTC. It encodes CASNSGRTSGANVLTF.

This clonotype was observed at least ten times. The V call is TRBV2, the J call TRBJ2-5, with 7 bases fitting TRBD2. The CDR3 covers 16 residues. Germline CDR1 SNHLY, CDR2 FYNNEI. The ends lost 4 bases at V and 5 bases at J; junction bases unmatched: 13. In DNA form, the CDR3 reads TGTGCCAGCAGTGTCGAACGACTAGCAGTGGGGGAGACCCAGTACTTC. Its translation: CASSVERLAVGETQYF. Variable domain in full (rest from reference TRBV2 and TRBJ2-5): EPEVTQTPSHQVTQMGQEVILRCVPISNHLYFYWYRQILGQKVEFLVSFYNNEISEKSEIFDDQFSVERPDGSNFTLKIRSTKLEDSAMYFCASSVERLAVGETQYFGPGTRLLVL.

This clonotype was seen ten or more times. The junction shows a germline mismatch at one end, possibly a read error. The chain recombines TRBV12-3 or TRBV12-4 with TRBJ2-7; 7 positions agree with TRBD2. The CDR3 totals 13 residues. The CDR3 reads CASSRSGTTYPNF. CDR3 sequence (DNA): TGTGCCAGCAGTAGATCCGGGACTACCTATCCAAACTTC.

This clonotype was observed once. A much larger clone differs by one base, so this may be a read error. The chain recombines TRBV20-1 with TRBJ1-2; D is undetermined. Germline loops: CDR1 DFQATT, CDR2 SNEGSKA (reference sequence). The CDR3 is 14 residues long. CDR3 protein: CSAGDAGRQYGYTF. CDR3 in DNA: TGCAGTGCTGGAGATGCAGGACGGCAGTATGGCTACACCTTC.

The chain joins TRBV30 to TRBJ2-7, with TRBD2 as a possible D gene (5 bases). The CDR3 sequence is 16 residues long. Trimming removed 2 bases at V and 6 bases at J, with 23 bases between. Germline V gene lookup returns CDR1 GTSNPN and CDR2 SVGIG (reference sequence). The CDR3 coding sequence is TGTGCCTGGAGTCCTCTGGGGAGAACAGCCCACGGCGAGCAGTACTTC. Protein: CAWSPLGRTAHGEQYF.